This T cell receptor beta chain was recorded in a study of T cells in Graves' hyperthyroidism and ophthalmopathy. Study conclusions and caveats: Within blood appeared most thyroid clonotypes that had expanded above 0.001. Separation of ophthalmopathy from stable hyperthyroidism was achieved by a 13 V-J model.

RNA transcripts gave rise to amplified TCR beta CDR3 regions. A set of HTBI primers served as the primers for a first-round RT-PCR of the TCR CDR3. From the multiplex PCR reads, TCRdb called clonotypes with MiXCR, one entry per CDR3 protein. The sample includes 250,000 to 400,000 distinct CDR3 sequences, about 13% of them seen just once. In its sample, this clonotype was seen many times. Its matching antigen is unknown. From germline, CDR1 is DFQATT and CDR2 SNEGSKA (reference sequence). V lost 3 bases and J lost 12, with 24 bases in between. The CDR3 contains 15 residues. The specimen sequenced was blood. This sequence was found in a woman between 40 and 50 years old with Graves' ophthalmopathy. The chain uses TRBV20-1 and TRBJ2-1, with D possibly matching TRBD2 (7 bases). Here the CDR3 DNA reads TGCAGTGCTAGGGGGCGGGGGCCCACTCCCCACGTGCAGTTCTTC. This codes for CSARGRGPTPHVQFF.